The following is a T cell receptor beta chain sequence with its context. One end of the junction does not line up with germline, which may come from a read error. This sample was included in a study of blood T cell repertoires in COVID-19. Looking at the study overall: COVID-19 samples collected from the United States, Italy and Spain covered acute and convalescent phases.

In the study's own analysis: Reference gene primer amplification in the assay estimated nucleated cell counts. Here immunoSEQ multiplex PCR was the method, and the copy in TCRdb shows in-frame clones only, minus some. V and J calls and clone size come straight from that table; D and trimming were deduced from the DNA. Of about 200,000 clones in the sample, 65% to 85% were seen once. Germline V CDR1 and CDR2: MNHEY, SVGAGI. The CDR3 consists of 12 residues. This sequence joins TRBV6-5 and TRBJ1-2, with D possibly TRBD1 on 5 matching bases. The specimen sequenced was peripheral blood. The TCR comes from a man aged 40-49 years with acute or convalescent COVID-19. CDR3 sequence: CASRGGNFGYTF. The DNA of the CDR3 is TGTGCCAGCCGGGGGGGGAACTTTGGCTACACCTTC.